These 9 T cell receptor beta chains share one sample of origin, sequenced in a study of regulatory T cells in long-lasting Graves disease listed by TCRdb under 2021. In light of the paper, this sample's time point label describes: newly diagnosed GD, antithyroid drugs for less than 3 months. For both TCR sequencing and RNA sequencing, RNA was extracted from PBMCs using TRIzol. Receptor libraries were prepared by multiplex PCR. Reads for this sample came from an Illumina HiSeq 4000. TCR beta libraries were built with iRepertoire HTBI primers and Arm-PCR amplification of CDR3 regions. TCRdb trimmed public reads at Q25 via fastp, called clones via MiXCR and kept in-frame beta chains. Identical CDR3 protein sequences are pooled into one entry, listed with their most common genes and DNA. The sample profile shows under 250,000 distinct CDR3 sequences; roughly a fifth of them were found once. The ten top clones hold 10% to 15% of the sample.

This sample was shared with a second study, whose subject was T cells in Graves' hyperthyroidism and ophthalmopathy.

Source: peripheral blood mononuclear cells (PBMCs), taken at new diagnosis, from a patient treated with antithyroid drugs. The receptors come from a woman aged 25 to 39 with Graves disease. Donor details come from another sample of the same person, matched by shared clones.

With regard to this clonotype: It differs at one base from a far larger clone, so likely a read error. The CDR3 DNA follows: TGTGCCAGCAGTGGACTAGCGGGAGTTGATACGCAGTATTTT. The encoded protein is CASSGLAGVDTQYF. The chain combines TRBV7-2 with TRBJ2-3; 13 bases map to TRBD2. Germline V gene lookup returns CDR1 SGHTA and CDR2 FQGNSA. The V segment lost 6 bases and the J segment 6 bases; nucleotides outside the gene matches: 3. CDR3 length: 14 amino acids.

Many counts were recorded for this clonotype. This rearrangement joins TRBV20-1 to TRBJ2-1; unclear D gene. This CDR3 is built from 16 residues. The V and J ends lost 1 base and 1 base respectively, with 14 bases between them. Germline values: CDR1 DFQATT, CDR2 SNEGSKA (reference sequence). CDR3 region: CSARVGGVQSYNEQFF. CDR3 in DNA: TGCAGTGCTAGAGTAGGTGGGGTGCAATCCTACAATGAGCAGTTCTTC.

This clonotype was seen just once. It is likely a read error, because the conserved phenylalanine at the end of the CDR3 is missing. The DNA is left out, because the CDR3 cannot be placed on it with certainty; the CDR3 is given as TCRdb lists it. The rearrangement links TRBV28 to TRBJ2-7; TRBD1, as called in the table, went unchecked against the DNA. Germline V gene sequence: CDR1 MDHEN, CDR2 SYDVKM. The CDR3 is 8 residues long, counting both termini. The CDR3 protein is CASSLWGT.

V usage is TRBV2 and J usage is TRBJ1-1; D is ambiguous. Germline CDR1 is SNHLY and CDR2 is FYNNEI. This CDR3 has 15 amino acids. Trimming removed 2 bases from V and 1 base from J, with 11 bases in between. The CDR3, as DNA: TGTGCCAGCAGTGAATATAGGTCCCCGAACACTGAAGCTTTCTTT. It translates to CASSEYRSPNTEAFF. The entire variable domain, with the rest obtained from reference TRBV2 and TRBJ1-1, is as follows: EPEVTQTPSHQVTQMGQEVILRCVPISNHLYFYWYRQILGQKVEFLVSFYNNEISEKSEIFDDQFSVERPDGSNFTLKIRSTKLEDSAMYFCASSEYRSPNTEAFFGQGTRLTVV.

In its sample, this clonotype was seen many times. This rearrangement joins TRBV27 to TRBJ2-5; 8 bases fit TRBD2. The CDR3 runs 13 residues. J was trimmed by 7 bases and V by 6 bases; bases with no gene match: 7. Germline CDR1 is MNHEY and CDR2 is SMNVEV (reference sequence). CDR3 region: CASSILADGTQYF. CDR3 coding DNA: TGTGCCAGCAGCATACTAGCGGACGGGACCCAGTACTTC.

The table lists this clonotype with many counts. The chain recombines TRBV27 with TRBJ1-5; D gene ambiguous. CDR1 and CDR2 (germline): MNHEY, SMNVEV (reference sequence). The CDR3 extends over 17 amino acids. V lost 1 base and J lost 4, with 17 bases in between. The CDR3 loop reads CASSLYGRQVGNQPQHF. The CDR3 DNA sequence: TGTGCCAGCAGTTTATATGGGAGGCAGGTAGGGAATCAGCCCCAGCATTTT.

This chain uses TRBV12-3 or TRBV12-4 with TRBJ2-4, with TRBD2 matching 8 bases. The CDR3 consists of 14 residues. CDR3 residues: CGSGSDLAKNIQYF. The CDR3 coding sequence is TGTGGGAGCGGGAGTGATCTAGCCAAAAACATTCAGTACTTC.

This clonotype has ten or more counts. This chain connects TRBV12-3 or TRBV12-4 to TRBJ2-5, with a tentative D call TRBD2 (7 bases). This CDR3 region has 15 residues. V was trimmed by 5 bases and J by 5 bases, leaving 18 bases between them. This CDR3 is CASSPRRGREETQYF. The CDR3 DNA reads as TGTGCCAGCAGTCCTCGGCGGGGGCGGGAGGAGACCCAGTACTTC.

This clonotype was recorded many times. The V and J genes are TRBV5-1 and TRBJ2-2; D is unclear. Looked up from germline, CDR1 is SGHRS and CDR2 is YFSETQ. V gave up 5 bases and J gave up 3 bases, with 11 bases separating them. This CDR3 comprises 14 residues. The CDR3 here is CASSSLSDTGELFF. The CDR3 coding sequence is TGCGCCAGCAGTTCCTTGTCGGACACCGGGGAGCTGTTTTTT.